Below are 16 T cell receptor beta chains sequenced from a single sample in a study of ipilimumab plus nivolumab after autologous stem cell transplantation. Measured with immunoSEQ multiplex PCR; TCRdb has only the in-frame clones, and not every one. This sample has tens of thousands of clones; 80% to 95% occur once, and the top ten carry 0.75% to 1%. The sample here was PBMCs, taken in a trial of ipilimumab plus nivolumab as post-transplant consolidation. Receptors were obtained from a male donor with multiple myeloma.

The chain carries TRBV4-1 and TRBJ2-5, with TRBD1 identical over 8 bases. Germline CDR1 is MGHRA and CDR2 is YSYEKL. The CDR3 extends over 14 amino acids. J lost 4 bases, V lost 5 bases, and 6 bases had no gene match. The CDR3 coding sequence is TGCGCCAGCAGCACAGGGGGTGCAGGAGAGACCCAGTACTTC. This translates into CASSTGGAGETQYF.

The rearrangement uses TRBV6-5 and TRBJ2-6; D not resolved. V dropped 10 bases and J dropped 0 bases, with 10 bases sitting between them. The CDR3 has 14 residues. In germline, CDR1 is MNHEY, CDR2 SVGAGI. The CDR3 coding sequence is TGTGCCACCTCGGCCAGCTCTGGGGCCAACGTCCTGACTTTC. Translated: CATSASSGANVLTF.

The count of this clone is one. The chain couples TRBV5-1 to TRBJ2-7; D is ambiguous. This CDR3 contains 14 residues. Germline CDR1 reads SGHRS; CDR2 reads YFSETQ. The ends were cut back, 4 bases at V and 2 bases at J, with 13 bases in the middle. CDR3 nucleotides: TGCGCCAGCAGCCACACCACCGGGCCCTACGAGCAGTACTTC. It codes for CASSHTTGPYEQYF.

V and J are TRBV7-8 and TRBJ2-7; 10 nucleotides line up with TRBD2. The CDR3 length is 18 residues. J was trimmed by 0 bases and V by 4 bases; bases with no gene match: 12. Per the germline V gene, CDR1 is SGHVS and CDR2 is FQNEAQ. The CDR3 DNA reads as TGTGCCAGCAGCTCCGAGCCGGGACTAGCGTACATCTCCTACGAGCAGTACTTC. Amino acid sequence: CASSSEPGLAYISYEQYF.

The CDR3 here is CASSVLDVDTEAFF. CDR3 coding DNA: TGTGCCAGCAGCGTACTTGACGTCGACACTGAAGCTTTCTTT. This chain uses TRBV9 with TRBJ1-1; D is unresolved. V lost 1 base to trimming and J lost 3 bases, with 10 bases between them. Per the germline V gene, CDR1 is SGDLS and CDR2 is YYNGEE. The CDR3 has 14 residues.

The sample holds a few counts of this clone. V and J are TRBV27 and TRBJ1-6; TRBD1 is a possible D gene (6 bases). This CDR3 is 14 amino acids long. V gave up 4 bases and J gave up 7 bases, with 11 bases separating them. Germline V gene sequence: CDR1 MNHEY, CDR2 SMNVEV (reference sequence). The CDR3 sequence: CASSSGHTNSPLHF. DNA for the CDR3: TGTGCCAGCAGTTCGGGACACACAAATTCACCCCTCCACTTT.

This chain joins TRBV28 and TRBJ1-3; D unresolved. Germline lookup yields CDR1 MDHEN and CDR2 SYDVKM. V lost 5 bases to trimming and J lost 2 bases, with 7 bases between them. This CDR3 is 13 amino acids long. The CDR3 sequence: CASSKLTGNTIYF. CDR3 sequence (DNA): TGTGCCAGCAGTAAGCTAACTGGAAACACCATATATTTT.

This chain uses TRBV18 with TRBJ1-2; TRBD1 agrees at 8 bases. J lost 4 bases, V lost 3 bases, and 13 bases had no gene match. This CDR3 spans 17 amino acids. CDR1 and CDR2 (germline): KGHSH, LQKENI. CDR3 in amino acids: CASSPRGQGSSAYGYTF. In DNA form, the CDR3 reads TGTGCCAGCTCACCCCGCGGACAGGGTTCGAGTGCCTATGGCTACACCTTC.

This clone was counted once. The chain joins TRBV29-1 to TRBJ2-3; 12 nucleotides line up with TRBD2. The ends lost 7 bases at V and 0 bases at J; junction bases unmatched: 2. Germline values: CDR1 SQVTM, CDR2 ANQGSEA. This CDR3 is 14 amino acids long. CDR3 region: CSAGLAGSTDTQYF. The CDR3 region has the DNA TGCAGCGCCGGACTAGCGGGAAGCACAGATACGCAGTATTTT.

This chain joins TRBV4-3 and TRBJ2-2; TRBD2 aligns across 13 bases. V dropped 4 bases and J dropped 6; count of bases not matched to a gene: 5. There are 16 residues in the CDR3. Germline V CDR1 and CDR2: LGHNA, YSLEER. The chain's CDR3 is CASSPGLAGFAGELFF. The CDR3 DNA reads TGCGCCAGCAGCCCGGGACTAGCGGGATTCGCCGGGGAGCTGTTTTTT.

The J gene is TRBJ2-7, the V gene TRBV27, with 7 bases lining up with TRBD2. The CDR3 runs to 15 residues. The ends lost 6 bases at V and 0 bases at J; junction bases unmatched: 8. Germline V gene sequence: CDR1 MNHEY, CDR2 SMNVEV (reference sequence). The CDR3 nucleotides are TGTGCCAGCAGGTCCTGGAGCGGGGCCTCCTACGAGCAGTACTTC. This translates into CASRSWSGASYEQYF.

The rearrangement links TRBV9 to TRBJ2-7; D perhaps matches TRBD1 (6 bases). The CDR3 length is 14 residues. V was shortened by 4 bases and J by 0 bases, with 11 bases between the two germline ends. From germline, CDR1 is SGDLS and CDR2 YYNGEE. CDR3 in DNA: TGTGCCAGCAGCCCCACAGGGATCTCCTACGAGCAGTACTTC. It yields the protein CASSPTGISYEQYF.

The CDR3 loop reads CASKGQGAEGYTF. The CDR3 DNA sequence: TGTGCCAGCAAGGGACAGGGTGCGGAGGGCTACACCTTC. This chain joins TRBV6-5 and TRBJ1-2; 9 bases are a match to TRBD1. The CDR3 is 13 amino acids. Trimming took 7 bases from V and 8 from J; bases not matched to a gene: 8. Germline CDR1 and CDR2: MNHEY and SVGAGI.

The CDR3 DNA reads as TGTGCCAGCAGCAATGACTTGGTCTACGAGCAGTACTTC. It specifies CASSNDLVYEQYF. This chain links TRBV9 with TRBJ2-7; no definite D call. The CDR3 runs to 13 residues. V lost 4 bases, J lost 3 bases, and 11 bases lay in between. The germline CDR1 and CDR2 sequences are SGDLS and YYNGEE.

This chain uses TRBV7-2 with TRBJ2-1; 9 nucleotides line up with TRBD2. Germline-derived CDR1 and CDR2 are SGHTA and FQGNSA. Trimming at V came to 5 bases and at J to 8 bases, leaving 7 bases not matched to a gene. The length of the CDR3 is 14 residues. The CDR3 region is CASSLGTSFHEQFF. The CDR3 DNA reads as TGTGCCAGCAGCCTCGGGACTAGCTTCCATGAGCAGTTCTTC. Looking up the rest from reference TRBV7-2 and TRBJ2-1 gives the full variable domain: GAGVSQSPSNKVTEKGKDVELRCDPISGHTALYWYRQSLGQGLEFLIYFQGNSAPDKSGLPSDRFSAERTGGSVSTLTIQRTQQEDSAVYLCASSLGTSFHEQFFGPGTRLTVL.

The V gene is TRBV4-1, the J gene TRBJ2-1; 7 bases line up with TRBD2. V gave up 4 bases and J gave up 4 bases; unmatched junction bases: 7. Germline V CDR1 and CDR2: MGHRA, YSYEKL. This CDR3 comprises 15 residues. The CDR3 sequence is CASSLSPSGYNEQFF. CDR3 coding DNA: TGCGCCAGCAGCCTCTCCCCTAGCGGATACAATGAGCAGTTCTTC.